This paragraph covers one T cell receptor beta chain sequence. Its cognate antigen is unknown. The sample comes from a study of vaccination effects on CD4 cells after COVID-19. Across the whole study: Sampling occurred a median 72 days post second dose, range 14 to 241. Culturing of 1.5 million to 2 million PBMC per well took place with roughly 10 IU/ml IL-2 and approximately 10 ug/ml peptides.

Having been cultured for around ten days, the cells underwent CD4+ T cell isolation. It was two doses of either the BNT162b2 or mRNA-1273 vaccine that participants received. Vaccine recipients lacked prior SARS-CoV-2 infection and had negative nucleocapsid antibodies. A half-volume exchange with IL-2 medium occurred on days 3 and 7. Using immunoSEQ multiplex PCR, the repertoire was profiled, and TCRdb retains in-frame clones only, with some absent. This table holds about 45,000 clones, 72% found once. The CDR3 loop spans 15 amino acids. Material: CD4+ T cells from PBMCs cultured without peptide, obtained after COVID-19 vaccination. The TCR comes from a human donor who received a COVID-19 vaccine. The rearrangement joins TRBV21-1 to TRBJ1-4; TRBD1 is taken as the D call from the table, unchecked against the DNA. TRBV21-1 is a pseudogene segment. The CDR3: CASSKHGGAGEKLFF. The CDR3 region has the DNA TGTGCCAGCAGCAAACACGGTGGGGCTGGTGAAAAACTGTTTTTT.